This TCR beta chain was recovered during a study of blood T cell repertoires in COVID-19. Study details: COVID-19 samples from acute and convalescent phases originated in the United States, Italy and Spain.

Clones were read by immunoSEQ multiplex PCR, and TCRdb kept only the in-frame ones, dropping some. The sample shows 95,000 to 150,000 clones, 86% of them seen only once. The CDR3 sequence is 12 residues long. The V end lost 4 bases, the J end lost 5 bases, and 10 bases lay between the germline ends. Germline-derived CDR1 and CDR2 are SGHRS and YFSETQ. Sequenced material: peripheral blood. The receptor's source is a man between 35 and 55 years old with acute or convalescent COVID-19. The genes are TRBV5-1 and TRBJ2-7, with a tentative D call TRBD1 (6 bases). This CDR3 is CASSQQGDEQYF. Written as DNA, the CDR3 is TGCGCCAGCAGCCAACAGGGCGACGAGCAGTACTTC.